This T cell receptor beta chain was sequenced for a study of T cells in Graves' hyperthyroidism and ophthalmopathy. The source material, RNA transcripts, was used to amplify TCR beta CDR3 regions. The TCR CDR3 was amplified in a first-round RT-PCR using the HTBI primer set. MiXCR, applied by TCRdb to the multiplex PCR reads, yields one record per CDR3 protein. The table shows 300,000 to 500,000 distinct CDR3 sequences, with 11% to 15% occurring only once. Deletions cut 1 base from V and 4 bases from J, with 8 bases between. This CDR3 region has 13 residues. Germline V gene lookup returns CDR1 SGHRS and CDR2 YFSETQ.

Material: blood. This chain uses TRBV5-1 with TRBJ1-2; D is possibly TRBD1 (6 bases). The clonotype comes from a man aged 45-60 years with Graves' ophthalmopathy. DNA of the CDR3: TGCGCCAGCAGCTTGACAGGGATCTATGGCTACACCTTC. This sequence encodes CASSLTGIYGYTF.